These T cell receptor beta chains were read from a single sample in a study of T cell responses to AZD1222 COVID-19 vaccine. Produced via immunoSEQ multiplex PCR; TCRdb's table is partial and in-frame only. Counted here are around 130,000 clones, more than 80% occurring once; the ten biggest clones make up 3.1%. The source was peripheral blood, collected on day 0 of AZD1222 vaccination. These TCRs come from an adult in good health. The CDR3 runs from the conserved cysteine through the conserved F or W. The order of the fields is clone size, V gene, D gene, J gene, CDR3 DNA, CDR3 protein. D genes are given only for firm matches. Expanded clones are given a class, and other clones once, few, many or no size at all.

clone_size: .; v_call: TRBV6-4; d_call: .; j_call: TRBJ2-2; cdr3_nt: TGTGCCAGCAGCCACGAGGGGGACACCGGGGAGCTGTTTTTT; cdr3_aa: CASSHEGDTGELFF
clone_size: .; v_call: TRBV2; d_call: TRBD2; j_call: TRBJ2-3; cdr3_nt: TGTGCCAGCAGTGTCGCTGGAAGCGGGGGGGCCCAAGATACGCAGTATTTT; cdr3_aa: CASSVAGSGGAQDTQYF
clone_size: .; v_call: TRBV5-8; d_call: .; j_call: TRBJ1-5; cdr3_nt: TGTGCCAGCAGCTTGGCCCCAGGCGGACGCTATAGCAATCAGCCCCAGCATTTT; cdr3_aa: CASSLAPGGRYSNQPQHF
clone_size: .; v_call: TRBV28; d_call: .; j_call: TRBJ1-5; cdr3_nt: TGTGCCAGCCGTAACCGATGGGAGGGGCACTTTGATCAGCCCCAGCATTTT; cdr3_aa: CASRNRWEGHFDQPQHF
clone_size: .; v_call: TRBV11-1; d_call: .; j_call: TRBJ2-4; cdr3_nt: TGTGCCAGCAGCTTGCCCACTAGCGCCAAAAACATTCAGTACTTC; cdr3_aa: CASSLPTSAKNIQYF
clone_size: once; v_call: TRBV4-3; d_call: .; j_call: TRBJ2-1; cdr3_nt: TGCGCCAGCAGCCAAGGTCTTTACAATGAGCAGTTCTTC; cdr3_aa: CASSQGLYNEQFF
clone_size: few; v_call: TRBV7-3; d_call: TRBD2; j_call: TRBJ2-5; cdr3_nt: TGTGCCAGCAGCTTAACCGGGACTAGCGGGACGCCCCAGTACTTC; cdr3_aa: CASSLTGTSGTPQYF
clone_size: .; v_call: TRBV6-5; d_call: .; j_call: TRBJ2-7; cdr3_nt: TGTGCCAGCAGGAGGGGTGGGGGCCTCCTCAACGAGCAGTACTTC; cdr3_aa: CASRRGGGLLNEQYF
clone_size: once; v_call: TRBV29-1; d_call: .; j_call: TRBJ1-1; cdr3_nt: TGCAGCGTTGAAGAGGGGGCGGTCACTGAAGCTTTCTTT; cdr3_aa: CSVEEGAVTEAFF
clone_size: .; v_call: TRBV27; d_call: .; j_call: TRBJ2-1; cdr3_nt: TGTGCCAGCAGGGAGGGGGAGATTTACAATGAGCAGTTCTTC; cdr3_aa: CASREGEIYNEQFF
clone_size: .; v_call: TRBV9; d_call: TRBD1; j_call: TRBJ1-2; cdr3_nt: TGTGCCAGCAGCGTAGTGCCAGGGGGCCCCCAAAGCTATGGCTACACCTTC; cdr3_aa: CASSVVPGGPQSYGYTF
clone_size: .; v_call: TRBV28; d_call: .; j_call: TRBJ2-7; cdr3_nt: TGTGCCAGCAGTTTCAGGGGCAGCTCCTACGAGCAGTACTTC; cdr3_aa: CASSFRGSSYEQYF
clone_size: .; v_call: TRBV11-2; d_call: .; j_call: TRBJ2-7; cdr3_nt: TGTGCCAGCAGCCCGACTAGTAAGTACGAGCAGTACTTC; cdr3_aa: CASSPTSKYEQYF
clone_size: once; v_call: TRBV4-2; d_call: .; j_call: TRBJ2-5; cdr3_nt: TGTGCCAGCAGCCCCGGGGATGTAGAGACCCAGTACTTC; cdr3_aa: CASSPGDVETQYF
clone_size: .; v_call: TRBV6-5; d_call: TRBD1; j_call: TRBJ2-4; cdr3_nt: TGTGCCACCGGATCCCGCGGGACAGGGATTATTCAGTACTTC; cdr3_aa: CATGSRGTGIIQYF
clone_size: .; v_call: TRBV5-1; d_call: TRBD2; j_call: TRBJ2-2; cdr3_nt: TGCGCCAGCAGCTGGGGGGGTCTCACCGGGGAGCTGTTTTTT; cdr3_aa: CASSWGGLTGELFF
clone_size: .; v_call: TRBV10-3; d_call: .; j_call: TRBJ2-5; cdr3_nt: TGTGCCATCAGAGCCGGGGACGCGGAGACCCAGTACTTC; cdr3_aa: CAIRAGDAETQYF
clone_size: .; v_call: TRBV4-1; d_call: .; j_call: TRBJ1-5; cdr3_nt: TGCGCCAGCAGCCAAGGGCGGCAGACCAATCAGCCCCAGCATTTT; cdr3_aa: CASSQGRQTNQPQHF
clone_size: .; v_call: TRBV4-2; d_call: .; j_call: TRBJ1-2; cdr3_nt: TGTGCCAGCAGCCAAGCTTGGGAGGGGGTAGGATATGGCTACACCTTC; cdr3_aa: CASSQAWEGVGYGYTF
clone_size: .; v_call: TRBV6-5; d_call: .; j_call: TRBJ1-1; cdr3_nt: TGTGCCAGCCTGTTAACCGGGACACACACTGAAGCTTTCTTT; cdr3_aa: CASLLTGTHTEAFF
clone_size: .; v_call: TRBV7-2; d_call: .; j_call: TRBJ1-2; cdr3_nt: TGTGCCAGCAGCTCTCGGACGTATGGCTACACCTTC; cdr3_aa: CASSSRTYGYTF
clone_size: once; v_call: TRBV28; d_call: .; j_call: TRBJ1-5; cdr3_nt: TGTGCCAGCAGTCTCCCTCGGCAGGATAGCAATCAGCCCCAGCATTTT; cdr3_aa: CASSLPRQDSNQPQHF
clone_size: .; v_call: TRBV19; d_call: .; j_call: TRBJ2-7; cdr3_nt: TGTGCCAGTAGTCGTAGCGGCTACGAGCAGTACTTC; cdr3_aa: CASSRSGYEQYF
clone_size: once; v_call: TRBV3-1/TRBV3-2; d_call: TRBD2; j_call: TRBJ2-3; cdr3_nt: TGTGCCAGCAGCCAGGATACTAGCGGGGGACCCAAGGATACGCAGTATTTT; cdr3_aa: CASSQDTSGGPKDTQYF
clone_size: .; v_call: TRBV6-2/TRBV6-3; d_call: .; j_call: TRBJ1-1; cdr3_nt: TGTGCCAGCAGTCAAGCGGGAGTAACAGGATTGAACACTGAAGCTTTCTTT; cdr3_aa: CASSQAGVTGLNTEAFF
clone_size: .; v_call: TRBV11-2; d_call: .; j_call: TRBJ1-5; cdr3_nt: TGTGCCAGCAGCTTACTACCCGGACCCCTCAATCAGCCCCAGCATTTT; cdr3_aa: CASSLLPGPLNQPQHF
clone_size: .; v_call: TRBV19; d_call: .; j_call: TRBJ1-1; cdr3_nt: TGTGCCAGTAGAAAAGGGAATTCAGACGCTGAAGCTTTCTTT; cdr3_aa: CASRKGNSDAEAFF
clone_size: .; v_call: TRBV4-3; d_call: .; j_call: TRBJ1-3; cdr3_nt: TGCGCCAGCAGCCAAGGAGAGGGAGTGGGCTCAGGAAACACCATATATTTT; cdr3_aa: CASSQGEGVGSGNTIYF
clone_size: once; v_call: TRBV6-1; d_call: .; j_call: TRBJ1-1; cdr3_nt: TGTGCCAGCAGTGAAGGGGGGGACGTTATGAACACTGAAGCTTTCTTT; cdr3_aa: CASSEGGDVMNTEAFF
clone_size: .; v_call: TRBV5-1; d_call: .; j_call: TRBJ2-3; cdr3_nt: TGCGCCAGCAGCTTGGGCTCCTTCACAGATACGCAGTATTTT; cdr3_aa: CASSLGSFTDTQYF
clone_size: .; v_call: TRBV7-8; d_call: .; j_call: TRBJ2-7; cdr3_nt: TGTGCCAGCAGCTTAGGCCGCGAGCAGTACTTC; cdr3_aa: CASSLGREQYF
clone_size: .; v_call: TRBV19; d_call: .; j_call: TRBJ2-7; cdr3_nt: TGTGCCAGTAGTATTACCACAAGCTCCTACGAGCAGTACTTC; cdr3_aa: CASSITTSSYEQYF
clone_size: .; v_call: TRBV11-1; d_call: .; j_call: TRBJ2-7; cdr3_nt: TGTGCCAGCAGCCCAAAAACCCGGGGCAGTTACGAGCAGTACTTC; cdr3_aa: CASSPKTRGSYEQYF
clone_size: once; v_call: TRBV27; d_call: .; j_call: TRBJ2-7; cdr3_nt: TGTGCCAGCGCGGACCGAAGCTCCTACGAGCAGTACTTC; cdr3_aa: CASADRSSYEQYF
clone_size: .; v_call: TRBV6-5; d_call: .; j_call: TRBJ2-7; cdr3_nt: TGTGCCAGCAGTTACTCGGGGAGTGGGTACGAGCAGTACTTC; cdr3_aa: CASSYSGSGYEQYF
clone_size: once; v_call: TRBV7-9; d_call: .; j_call: TRBJ2-2; cdr3_nt: TGTGCCAGCAGCGGACGCCTGGGGTCCGGGGAGCTGTTTTTT; cdr3_aa: CASSGRLGSGELFF
clone_size: .; v_call: TRBV5-6; d_call: .; j_call: TRBJ1-3; cdr3_nt: TGTGCCAGCAGCTCGGGGGGCAGGGGAAACACCATATATTTT; cdr3_aa: CASSSGGRGNTIYF
clone_size: .; v_call: TRBV7-3; d_call: .; j_call: TRBJ1-1; cdr3_nt: TGTGCCAGCAGCTTGGGGGCGAACACTGAAGCTTTCTTT; cdr3_aa: CASSLGANTEAFF
clone_size: .; v_call: TRBV5-4; d_call: TRBD2; j_call: TRBJ2-1; cdr3_nt: TGTGCCAGCAGCTTGGCCGCTAGCGGGGGGCCCGATGAGCAGTTCTTC; cdr3_aa: CASSLAASGGPDEQFF
clone_size: .; v_call: TRBV24-1; d_call: TRBD2; j_call: TRBJ2-7; cdr3_nt: TGTGCCACCATCGGTGCGGGAGAGTACGAGCAGTACTTC; cdr3_aa: CATIGAGEYEQYF
clone_size: .; v_call: TRBV2; d_call: .; j_call: TRBJ2-2; cdr3_nt: TGTGCCAGCAGCGGCGTTCGGTCCGGGGAGCTGTTTTTT; cdr3_aa: CASSGVRSGELFF
clone_size: .; v_call: TRBV4-3; d_call: .; j_call: TRBJ1-2; cdr3_nt: TGCGCCAGCAGCCGGTACGGGGGTAACTATGGCTACACCTTC; cdr3_aa: CASSRYGGNYGYTF
clone_size: .; v_call: TRBV6-2/TRBV6-3; d_call: .; j_call: TRBJ2-7; cdr3_nt: TGTGCCAGCAGTTACGGGAGCAGGCCCCTAGGCGAGCAGTACTTC; cdr3_aa: CASSYGSRPLGEQYF
clone_size: .; v_call: TRBV10-3; d_call: .; j_call: TRBJ1-5; cdr3_nt: TGTGCCATCAGTGAGGGACAGAGATTAGGACAGCCCCAGCATTTT; cdr3_aa: CAISEGQRLGQPQHF
clone_size: .; v_call: TRBV5-6; d_call: TRBD2; j_call: TRBJ2-3; cdr3_nt: TGTGCCAGCAGCTCGACCTCAACTAGCGGCATCACAGATACGCAGTATTTT; cdr3_aa: CASSSTSTSGITDTQYF
clone_size: once; v_call: TRBV7-8; d_call: TRBD1; j_call: TRBJ1-5; cdr3_nt: TGTGCCAGCATGGGGACAGGGAGCAATCAGCCCCAGCATTTT; cdr3_aa: CASMGTGSNQPQHF
clone_size: .; v_call: TRBV10-1; d_call: .; j_call: TRBJ1-3; cdr3_nt: TGCGCCAGCAGTGATTTATTGGGGGGAGTAGAAAACACCATATATTTT; cdr3_aa: CASSDLLGGVENTIYF
clone_size: .; v_call: TRBV28; d_call: .; j_call: TRBJ2-2; cdr3_nt: TGTGCCAGCAGTTTAGACGTCACCGGGGAGCTGTTTTTT; cdr3_aa: CASSLDVTGELFF
clone_size: .; v_call: TRBV9; d_call: .; j_call: TRBJ1-3; cdr3_nt: TGTGCCAGCAGGCCGGACGTAGCTGGAAACACCATATATTTT; cdr3_aa: CASRPDVAGNTIYF